The 20 T cell receptor beta chains below all came from one sample that was sequenced in a study of cytomegalovirus exposure and HLA in healthy donors. The study ran its PCR with 60 Vbeta and 13 Jbeta primers. The data were produced by immunoSEQ multiplex PCR, yet TCRdb's version contains in-frame clones alone and is incomplete. The sample holds under 200,000 clones; over 75% are singletons and the top ten take roughly 3%. Sequencing was done on a sample of PBMCs. Every receptor here comes from a female donor in good health and CMV-seronegative.

The chain carries TRBV5-1 and TRBJ1-2; unclear D gene. V lost 0 bases and J lost 2, with 8 bases in between. This CDR3 region has 14 residues. The germline V gene encodes CDR1 SGHRS and CDR2 YFSETQ. DNA of the CDR3: TGCGCCAGCAGCTTGGATACGGGGAACTATGGCTACACCTTC. The encoded protein is CASSLDTGNYGYTF.

The chain uses TRBV21-1 and TRBJ2-7; whether TRBD2, the table's D call, matches the DNA was not checked. TRBV21-1 is described as a pseudogene. This CDR3 comprises 16 residues. DNA of the CDR3: TGTGCCAGCAGCAAACATTGGCGGGGTAGAGGATACGAGCAGTACTTC. Its translation: CASSKHWRGRGYEQYF.

The V and J genes are TRBV5-1 and TRBJ2-2; D is perhaps TRBD2 (5 bases). The CDR3 covers 15 residues. Trimming removed 2 bases from V and 5 bases from J, with 13 bases in between. Germline assignment: CDR1 SGHRS and CDR2 YFSETQ. CDR3: CASSLNLAGTGELFF. The CDR3 bases are TGCGCCAGCAGCTTAAACCTAGCAGGTACCGGGGAGCTGTTTTTT.

The V call is TRBV6-5, the J call TRBJ1-1; no firm D call. Germline V lookup: CDR1 MNHEY, CDR2 SVGAGI. V shed 5 bases and J shed 1 base, with 14 bases lying between them. The CDR3 runs to 15 residues. The CDR3 spells CASSPHTRWNTEAFF. CDR3 bases: TGTGCCAGCAGTCCCCACACCCGATGGAACACTGAAGCTTTCTTT.

This chain uses TRBV9 with TRBJ1-4, with D possibly TRBD1 on 6 matching bases. The CDR3 spans 14 residues. Germline CDR1 reads SGDLS; CDR2 reads YYNGEE. The V and J ends lost 4 bases and 2 bases respectively, with 9 bases between them. The chain's CDR3 is CASSPRGTNEKLFF. The CDR3, as DNA: TGTGCCAGCAGCCCCAGGGGTACTAATGAAAAACTGTTTTTT.

The genes are TRBV28 and TRBJ2-3; the match to TRBD2 covers 12 bases. The CDR3 runs to 18 residues. J gave up 0 bases and V 1 base, and 5 bases lay outside the gene matches. Germline V gene sequence: CDR1 MDHEN, CDR2 SYDVKM. Here the CDR3 reads CASSLFLAGGTSTDTQYF. CDR3 DNA sequence: TGTGCCAGCAGTTTATTTCTAGCGGGAGGGACCAGCACAGATACGCAGTATTTT.

The rearrangement links TRBV7-8 to TRBJ2-1; 12 bases are shared with TRBD2. The CDR3 extends over 17 amino acids. CDR1 is SGHVS and CDR2 is FQNEAQ in the germline V gene. Trimming cost V 5 bases and J 2 bases; bases outside gene matches: 7. The CDR3 spells CASSLRTSGTTYNEQFF. The CDR3 nucleotides read TGTGCCAGCAGCCTGCGGACTAGCGGGACCACCTACAATGAGCAGTTCTTC.

The V and J genes are TRBV14 and TRBJ1-1, with 8 bases identical to TRBD1. Germline V gene sequence: CDR1 SGHDN, CDR2 FVKESK. J was trimmed by 4 bases and V by 6 bases; bases with no gene match: 7. This CDR3 region has 14 residues. The CDR3 bases are TGTGCCAGCAGGGGACAGGAGGTGGGCACTGAAGCTTTCTTT. Amino acid sequence: CASRGQEVGTEAFF. The full variable domain, completed using reference TRBV14 and TRBJ1-1, is EAGVTQFPSHSVIEKGQTVTLRCDPISGHDNLYWYRRVMGKEIKFLLHFVKESKQDESGMPNNRFLAERTGGTYSTLKVQPAELEDSGVYFCASRGQEVGTEAFFGQGTRLTVV.

The J gene is TRBJ2-5, the V gene TRBV28; TRBD2 aligns across 7 bases. Germline values: CDR1 MDHEN, CDR2 SYDVKM. The CDR3 is made up of 18 amino acids. The V segment lost 2 bases and the J segment 4 bases; nucleotides outside the gene matches: 16. The CDR3 coding sequence is TGTGCCAGCAGTTTAGGATGGGCGGGGGTGCTCGGGAGAGAGACCCAGTACTTC. As protein: CASSLGWAGVLGRETQYF.

This clone was observed a handful of times. The V call is TRBV5-5, the J call TRBJ1-1, with D perhaps matching TRBD1 (6 bases). CDR3 length: 16 amino acids. The germline V and J ends were trimmed by 1 base and 1 base, with 14 bases remaining between them. Germline loops: CDR1 SGHKS, CDR2 YYEKEE (reference sequence). CDR3 amino acids: CASSLSGGLGNTEAFF. DNA of the CDR3: TGTGCCAGCAGCTTGAGCGGGGGGCTCGGGAACACTGAAGCTTTCTTT.

CDR3 sequence reads: CASSGGDRIYGYTF. The DNA for the CDR3 is TGTGCCAGCAGTGGCGGGGACAGGATATATGGCTACACCTTC. This chain joins TRBV6-1 and TRBJ1-2, with 8 nucleotides matching TRBD1. Unmatched junction bases numbered 6, after V lost 4 bases and J lost 5 bases. Germline V gene sequence: CDR1 MNHNS, CDR2 SASEGT. This CDR3 has 14 amino acids.

The chain joins TRBV5-1 to TRBJ2-3, with 8 bases lining up with TRBD2. Per germline, CDR1 SGHRS and CDR2 YFSETQ. The CDR3 totals 17 residues. J lost 0 bases, V lost 5 bases, and 11 bases had no gene match. The CDR3 reads CASRSDPGGPSTDTQYF. In DNA form, the CDR3 reads TGCGCCAGCAGGTCAGACCCGGGGGGGCCTAGCACAGATACGCAGTATTTT.

The V and J genes are TRBV2 and TRBJ1-1; TRBD1 matches at 7 bases. The CDR3 covers 16 residues. Germline V gives CDR1 SNHLY, CDR2 FYNNEI. V lost 7 bases and J lost 4; bases outside the gene matches: 15. The CDR3 reads CASTLTRAQGTTEAFF. CDR3 DNA sequence: TGTGCCAGCACCTTGACGCGGGCACAGGGGACCACTGAAGCTTTCTTT. Together with reference TRBV2 and TRBJ1-1, the CDR3 gives the full variable domain: EPEVTQTPSHQVTQMGQEVILRCVPISNHLYFYWYRQILGQKVEFLVSFYNNEISEKSEIFDDQFSVERPDGSNFTLKIRSTKLEDSAMYFCASTLTRAQGTTEAFFGQGTRLTVV.

CDR3 sequence: CASSFGGAGNEQFF. CDR3 in DNA: TGTGCCAGCAGCTTTGGGGGGGCTGGTAATGAGCAGTTCTTC. This chain connects TRBV7-3 to TRBJ2-1; tentative D call: TRBD2 (7 bases). The V gene's germline CDR1 is SGHTA and CDR2 FQGTGA. V was cut by 3 bases and J by 7 bases, with 13 bases left in between. The CDR3 length is 14 residues.

The chain couples TRBV19 to TRBJ2-5; 7 nucleotides align to TRBD1. The J call may be in error: the DNA end matches TRBJ2-7 better. Germline lookup yields CDR1 LNHDA and CDR2 SQIVND (reference sequence). This CDR3 comprises 16 residues. This CDR3 is CASSMSHRGSSYEQYF. The CDR3 bases are TGTGCCAGTAGTATGTCCCACAGGGGATCCTCCTACGAGCAGTACTTC.

This clone has more than one count but fewer than ten. This sequence joins TRBV6-6 and TRBJ1-2; TRBD1 matches 11 bases. Germline V gives CDR1 MNHNY, CDR2 SVGAGI (reference sequence). The CDR3 length is 16 residues. After removal of 0 bases from V and 3 bases from J, the junction contained 3 bases not matched to a gene. The CDR3 protein is CASSYSGGQGDYGYTF. CDR3 nucleotides: TGTGCCAGCAGTTACTCAGGGGGACAGGGGGACTATGGCTACACCTTC.

The chain recombines TRBV28 with TRBJ2-3, with D perhaps matching TRBD2 (6 bases). This CDR3 is built from 16 residues. Trimming stripped 5 bases from V and 5 bases from J, with 20 bases between. Germline V gene data show CDR1 as MDHEN and CDR2 as SYDVKM. This CDR3 is CASSLIGTERRDTQYF. The CDR3 bases are TGTGCCAGCAGTCTGATTGGGACTGAACGGCGAGATACGCAGTATTTT.

This clone occurred a few times. V and J are TRBV9 and TRBJ2-3; 7 bases agree with TRBD2. In germline, CDR1 is SGDLS, CDR2 YYNGEE. Losses at the gene ends were 4 bases for V and 5 bases for J; bases not matched to a gene: 10. The CDR3 is made up of 15 amino acids. The CDR3 is CASSISGAVGDTQYF. DNA of the CDR3: TGTGCCAGCAGCATCAGCGGGGCGGTCGGAGATACGCAGTATTTT.

The J gene is TRBJ1-2, the V gene TRBV7-9, with D perhaps matching TRBD1 (6 bases). CDR3 length: 12 residues. Per germline, CDR1 SEHNR and CDR2 FQNEAQ (reference sequence). V shed 4 bases and J shed 8 bases, with 11 bases lying between them. For the CDR3, the DNA is TGTGCCAGCAGCTGGGACATGCAGGGCTACACCTTC. Its protein product is CASSWDMQGYTF. The whole variable domain, remainder taken from reference TRBV7-9 and TRBJ1-2, is DTGVSQNPRHKITKRGQNVTFRCDPISEHNRLYWYRQTLGQGPEFLTYFQNEAQLEKSRLLSDRFSAERPKGSFSTLEIQRTEQGDSAMYLCASSWDMQGYTFGSGTRLTVV.

CDR3 amino acids: CASSPVLQGVGETQYF. DNA for the CDR3: TGTGCCAGCTCACCGGTTCTCCAAGGGGTCGGGGAGACCCAGTACTTC. The V call is TRBV18, the J call TRBJ2-5; weak D call: TRBD1 (5 bases). V was cut by 3 bases and J by 5 bases, with 19 bases left in between. Germline CDR1 is KGHSH and CDR2 is LQKENI. This CDR3 spans 16 amino acids.